What follows are 13 T cell receptor beta chains derived from one specimen sequenced in a study of blood T cell repertoires in COVID-19. The method was immunoSEQ multiplex PCR; TCRdb's version includes in-frame clones alone and lacks a portion of them. The data show a few hundred thousand clones, around 87% seen once. What was sequenced was PBMCs or T cells enriched from blood (not recorded which). All receptors derive from a man aged 25-45 years who had recovered from COVID-19.

J is TRBJ2-5 and V is TRBV19; 7 nucleotides line up with TRBD2. Trimming at V came to 7 bases and at J to 7 bases, leaving 12 bases not matched to a gene. The germline CDR1 and CDR2 sequences are LNHDA and SQIVND (reference sequence). CDR3 length: 14 amino acids. The CDR3: CASNDGASGGTQYF. Here the CDR3 DNA reads TGTGCCAGTAACGACGGGGCTAGCGGAGGGACCCAGTACTTC.

The chain links TRBV4-3 to TRBJ2-7; TRBD1 is a possible D gene (6 bases). The V and J ends lost 0 bases and 1 base respectively, with 13 bases between them. The CDR3 is made up of 16 amino acids. Germline V gene sequence: CDR1 LGHNA, CDR2 YSLEER. The CDR3 protein is CASSQDLGRGSYEQYF. The CDR3 DNA reads TGCGCCAGCAGCCAAGATTTGGGCAGGGGATCCTACGAGCAGTACTTC.

The chain is built from TRBV6-5 and TRBJ1-3, with TRBD1 as a possible D gene (6 bases). With 6 bases removed from V and 4 bases from J, the gap between germline ends came to 16 bases. The CDR3 runs 15 residues. CDR1 and CDR2 from the germline V gene are MNHEY and SVGAGI. CDR3 nucleotides: TGTGCCAGCAGCCAAAACTGGGGGCCCGGAAACACCATATATTTT. Its translation is CASSQNWGPGNTIYF.

This clone has a handful of counts. This chain uses TRBV20-1 with TRBJ2-3, with 7 bases fitting TRBD1. The CDR3 loop spans 14 amino acids. J gave up 2 bases and V 3 bases, and 5 bases lay outside the gene matches. Germline values: CDR1 DFQATT, CDR2 SNEGSKA (reference sequence). The CDR3 nucleotides read TGCAGTGCTAGTGCCGGGACAGCCACAGATACGCAGTATTTT. Protein sequence: CSASAGTATDTQYF.

In DNA, the CDR3 is TGTGCCAGCAGTCCCGACAGGAAGGGAAGGACCATATATTTT. This sequence encodes CASSPDRKGRTIYF. V and J are TRBV6-5 and TRBJ1-3; perhaps TRBD1 as D (6 bases). Germline CDR1 reads MNHEY; CDR2 reads SVGAGI. CDR3 size: 14 residues. V was trimmed by 5 bases and J by 10 bases, leaving 18 bases between them.

This chain connects TRBV10-3 to TRBJ2-3, with 7 bases lining up with TRBD2. Per the germline V gene, CDR1 is ENHRY and CDR2 is SYGVKD. This CDR3 region has 16 residues. V lost 4 bases, J lost 5 bases, and 12 bases stayed unmatched. The CDR3 sequence: CAISAGESGEGDTQYF. The CDR3 bases are TGTGCCATCAGTGCGGGGGAGTCCGGGGAGGGAGATACGCAGTATTTT.

The chain uses TRBV19 and TRBJ2-1; 8 positions agree with TRBD2. CDR1 and CDR2 (germline): LNHDA, SQIVND (reference sequence). The V segment lost 1 base and the J segment 5 bases; nucleotides outside the gene matches: 4. The length of the CDR3 is 15 residues. The CDR3 coding sequence is TGTGCCAGTAGTATAGTGGCGGGGGGAAACAATGAGCAGTTCTTC. It specifies CASSIVAGGNNEQFF.

This chain joins TRBV6-5 and TRBJ1-2, with TRBD1 identical over 8 bases. The V segment lost 2 bases and the J segment 2 bases; nucleotides outside the gene matches: 7. The germline V gene has CDR1 MNHEY and CDR2 SVGAGI. CDR3 size: 16 residues. The CDR3 DNA sequence: TGTGCCAGCAGTTACCTTGCGCAGGGGGCCAACTATGGCTACACCTTC. It yields the protein CASSYLAQGANYGYTF.

The chain's CDR3 is CATRFRGLGEQFF. The DNA for the CDR3 is TGTGCCACCCGGTTCCGGGGGTTAGGTGAGCAGTTCTTC. This sequence joins TRBV27 and TRBJ2-1; D might be TRBD2 (6 bases). V lost 10 bases, J lost 9 bases, and 19 bases lay in between. Germline V gene lookup returns CDR1 MNHEY and CDR2 SMNVEV (reference sequence). This CDR3 is built from 13 residues.

This clone was seen only once. As DNA, the CDR3 is TGTGCCAGCAGCCCTCAGGACAGTACCGGGGAGCTGTTTTTT. Amino acids: CASSPQDSTGELFF. This chain connects TRBV7-9 to TRBJ2-2; D perhaps matches TRBD1 (6 bases). The ends were cut back, 5 bases at V and 5 bases at J, with 12 bases in the middle. This CDR3 is 14 amino acids long. Germline V gives CDR1 SEHNR, CDR2 FQNEAQ (reference sequence).

This rearrangement joins TRBV19 to TRBJ2-4; weak D call: TRBD1 (6 bases). Trimming stripped 6 bases from V and 0 bases from J, with 12 bases between. Germline V lookup: CDR1 LNHDA, CDR2 SQIVND (reference sequence). CDR3 length: 15 amino acids. The CDR3 reads CASRQGNLAKNIQYF. In DNA, the CDR3 is TGTGCCAGTAGGCAGGGGAATCTAGCCAAAAACATTCAGTACTTC.

The rearrangement uses TRBV4-3 and TRBJ1-6, with D tentatively TRBD1 (6 bases). The CDR3 covers 16 residues. V was trimmed by 1 base and J by 6 bases, leaving 13 bases between them. Germline lookup yields CDR1 LGHNA and CDR2 YSLEER. CDR3 DNA: TGCGCCAGCAGCCAAGGAGCCGCACAGGGTAATTCACCCCTCCACTTT. Its translation: CASSQGAAQGNSPLHF.

This chain links TRBV6-2 or TRBV6-3 with TRBJ1-5; D is unclear. The germline CDR1 and CDR2 sequences are MNHEY and SVGEGT. Trimming left V 2 bases short and J 0 bases short, with 8 bases between. This CDR3 is built from 15 residues. The CDR3 DNA sequence: TGTGCCAGCAGTTACGCGGTCCTTAGCAATCAGCCCCAGCATTTT. Its protein product is CASSYAVLSNQPQHF.